A single sample gave rise to the 21 T cell receptor beta chains below, sequenced in a study of response to subunit inactivated influenza vaccine. TCRdb re-called the RT-PCR reads with MiXCR, one entry per CDR3 protein. The sample has around 480,000 distinct CDR3 sequences; about a tenth are singletons. Sequencing used PBMCs from blood, obtained 45 days after vaccination. These receptor sequences come from a man aged 45 to 65 who received an inactivated influenza vaccine.

The chain joins TRBV3-1 to TRBJ2-2; D is unclear. This CDR3 is 14 amino acids long. The germline V gene has CDR1 LGHDT and CDR2 YNNKEL (reference sequence). The V end was cut by 3 bases, the J end by 6 bases, with 11 bases between. In nucleotides, the CDR3 is TGTGCCAGCAGCCAGGCCCTTGTAGCCGGGGAGCTGTTTTTT. Protein sequence: CASSQALVAGELFF.

The chain combines TRBV12-3 or TRBV12-4 with TRBJ1-5, with 7 positions matching TRBD1. The CDR3 length is 17 residues. V shed 5 bases and J 4 bases; nucleotides not matched to a gene: 14. CDR3 coding DNA: TGTGCCAGCAGTCACATAAAACAGGGGCGAGGGAATCAGCCCCAGCATTTT. This sequence encodes CASSHIKQGRGNQPQHF.

This clonotype was counted at least ten times. The J gene is TRBJ2-5, the V gene TRBV18, with D maybe TRBD2 (5 bases). This CDR3 has 16 residues. Trimming took 0 bases from V and 5 from J, leaving 16 bases between them. Germline V gene sequence: CDR1 KGHSH, CDR2 LQKENI. CDR3 region: CASSPPDSIRSETQYF. CDR3 bases: TGTGCCAGCTCACCACCGGACTCTATACGGTCCGAGACCCAGTACTTC.

The table lists this clonotype with many counts. The J gene is TRBJ1-5, the V gene TRBV27; possible D gene TRBD1, 6 bases. The germline gives CDR1 MNHEY, CDR2 SMNVEV (reference sequence). This CDR3 has 16 amino acids. Trimming left V 5 bases short and J 3 bases short, with 17 bases between. CDR3 sequence: CASSRGGGRTNQPQHF. The DNA for the CDR3 is TGTGCCAGCAGTAGGGGCGGGGGGCGCACCAATCAGCCCCAGCATTTT.

This clonotype was found many times. CDR3: CASSAERLTDTQYF. The CDR3 nucleotides are TGTGCCAGCAGCGCTGAGCGGTTGACAGATACGCAGTATTTT. The genes are TRBV9 and TRBJ2-3, with D perhaps matching TRBD2 (5 bases). The CDR3 contains 14 residues. Trimming pared 3 bases from V and 3 bases from J, leaving 11 bases between. In germline, CDR1 is SGDLS, CDR2 YYNGEE.

The rearrangement uses TRBV7-9 and TRBJ2-5; no clear D. Germline loops: CDR1 SEHNR, CDR2 FQNEAQ (reference sequence). The CDR3 totals 14 residues. V gave up 3 bases and J gave up 1 base, with 9 bases separating them. The DNA of the CDR3 is TGTGCCAGCAGCTTGTCAGCTACCCAAGAGACCCAGTACTTC. It translates to CASSLSATQETQYF.

This clonotype has ten or more counts. J is TRBJ2-1 and V is TRBV9, with 12 nucleotides matching TRBD2. This CDR3 contains 15 residues. After removal of 0 bases from V and 10 bases from J, the junction contained 5 bases not matched to a gene. Germline lookup yields CDR1 SGDLS and CDR2 YYNGEE. The CDR3 here is CASSVVPSGGDEQFF. CDR3 nucleotides: TGTGCCAGCAGCGTAGTCCCTAGCGGGGGGGACGAGCAGTTCTTC. The variable domain in full, with the rest retrieved from reference TRBV9 and TRBJ2-1, is DSGVTQTPKHLITATGQRVTLRCSPRSGDLSVYWYQQSLDQGLQFLIQYYNGEERAKGNILERFSAQQFPDLHSELNLSSLELGDSALYFCASSVVPSGGDEQFFGPGTRLTVL.

The sample holds a few counts of this clonotype. V usage is TRBV6-1 and J usage is TRBJ1-5; the D is unclear. CDR1 is MNHNS, CDR2 SASEGT, per germline. The V end was cut by 1 base, the J end by 4 bases, with 8 bases between. The CDR3 length is 14 residues. The DNA for the CDR3 is TGTGCCAGCAGTGAAGGCCAGGCAAATCAGCCCCAGCATTTT. Translation gives CASSEGQANQPQHF.

This clonotype was seen a handful of times. The V and J genes are TRBV9 and TRBJ2-1; 9 bases line up with TRBD2. In germline, CDR1 is SGDLS, CDR2 YYNGEE. The CDR3 loop spans 13 amino acids. V trimming: 4 bases; J trimming: 9 bases; junction bases outside the gene matches: 5. The CDR3 reads CASSLGLASEQFF. CDR3 in DNA: TGTGCCAGCAGCTTGGGACTAGCCAGTGAGCAGTTCTTC.

This clonotype turned up a few times. The chain links TRBV20-1 to TRBJ2-7; 12 positions agree with TRBD1. The junction had 6 bases not matched to a gene; V was cut back by 6 bases and J by 3 bases. The CDR3 covers 14 residues. Looked up from germline, CDR1 is DFQATT and CDR2 is SNEGSKA (reference sequence). The CDR3 DNA sequence: TGCAGTGCCCCGGGACAGGGGGCTCTCTACGAGCAGTACTTC. Amino acid sequence: CSAPGQGALYEQYF.

The gene calls are TRBV20-1 and TRBJ2-7; possible D gene TRBD2, 6 bases. The V end was cut by 6 bases, the J end by 0 bases, with 18 bases between. Germline CDR1 reads DFQATT; CDR2 reads SNEGSKA (reference sequence). The CDR3 length is 15 residues. The CDR3 reads CSAEGTTGSSYEQYF. CDR3 sequence (DNA): TGCAGTGCGGAGGGGACCACCGGTTCCTCCTACGAGCAGTACTTC.

Here the CDR3 reads CASRKTGDPLDGYTF. CDR3 coding DNA: TGTGCCAGCAGGAAAACAGGGGACCCCCTGGATGGCTACACCTTC. This sequence joins TRBV12-3 or TRBV12-4 and TRBJ1-2; 7 positions match TRBD1. The CDR3 is 15 residues long. Trimming cost V 6 bases and J 6 bases; bases outside gene matches: 13.

Many counts were recorded for this clonotype. V and J are TRBV6-1 and TRBJ2-1; weak D call: TRBD2 (7 bases). The CDR3 runs to 15 residues. The germline V and J ends were trimmed by 6 bases and 3 bases, with 15 bases remaining between them. The germline V gene encodes CDR1 MNHNS and CDR2 SASEGT. This chain's CDR3 is CASSPTGGFYNEQFF. Written as DNA, the CDR3 is TGTGCCAGCAGCCCGACGGGGGGCTTCTACAATGAGCAGTTCTTC.

This clonotype was detected a few times. This chain connects TRBV6-1 to TRBJ2-7; TRBD1 matches at 7 bases. The CDR3 spans 15 residues. Germline V gene sequence: CDR1 MNHNS, CDR2 SASEGT. The J segment lost 2 bases and the V segment lost 5 bases, leaving 9 bases of the junction unmatched. The CDR3 loop is CASSPGWQGAYEQYF. DNA of the CDR3: TGTGCCAGCAGTCCCGGGTGGCAGGGGGCCTACGAGCAGTACTTC.

In this sample, this clonotype turned up a few times. V usage is TRBV12-3 or TRBV12-4 and J usage is TRBJ1-1; weak D call: TRBD1 (5 bases). Trimming removed 6 bases from V and 4 bases from J, with 15 bases in between. The CDR3 covers 14 residues. This chain's CDR3 is CASRPGPRSTEAFF. DNA of the CDR3: TGTGCCAGCAGACCGGGACCTCGCTCCACTGAAGCTTTCTTT.

This clonotype was counted between two and nine times. CDR3 residues: CASSLTRDRLYTF. The DNA of the CDR3 is TGTGCCAGCAGCCTAACCCGGGACAGGTTGTACACCTTC. V gene TRBV6-6 combines with J gene TRBJ1-2, with 8 bases matching TRBD1. The CDR3 extends over 13 amino acids. The junction had 11 bases not matched to a gene; V was cut back by 6 bases and J by 11 bases. The V gene's germline CDR1 is MNHNY and CDR2 SVGAGI (reference sequence).

This clonotype was seen more than once but under ten times. J is TRBJ2-1 and V is TRBV20-1; the D is unclear. The germline V and J ends were trimmed by 5 bases and 5 bases, with 10 bases remaining between them. The CDR3 is made up of 12 amino acids. Germline V gene sequence: CDR1 DFQATT, CDR2 SNEGSKA (reference sequence). The CDR3 DNA is TGCAGTGCTCCACACATCAACAATGAGCAGTTCTTC. Encoded protein: CSAPHINNEQFF.

This clonotype was seen repeatedly, ten times or more. This chain uses TRBV7-9 with TRBJ2-1; maybe TRBD2 (7 bases). Per germline, CDR1 SEHNR and CDR2 FQNEAQ (reference sequence). The CDR3 spans 15 residues. The germline V and J ends were trimmed by 3 bases and 9 bases, with 18 bases remaining between them. CDR3 sequence: CASSLGAGPGGEQFF. The CDR3 region has the DNA TGTGCCAGCAGCTTGGGGGCGGGCCCGGGGGGTGAGCAGTTCTTC.

This clonotype has at least ten counts. The chain carries TRBV7-9 and TRBJ2-1, with TRBD1 matching over 8 bases. Per germline, CDR1 SEHNR and CDR2 FQNEAQ (reference sequence). The CDR3 runs to 17 residues. Germline trimming cut 0 bases from V and 1 base from J; bases unmatched to any gene: 5. CDR3 region: CASSLAQGQGSYNEQFF. CDR3 nucleotides: TGTGCCAGCAGCTTAGCGCAAGGACAGGGATCCTACAATGAGCAGTTCTTC. The full variable domain, its missing parts supplied by reference TRBV7-9 and TRBJ2-1, is DTGVSQNPRHKITKRGQNVTFRCDPISEHNRLYWYRQTLGQGPEFLTYFQNEAQLEKSRLLSDRFSAERPKGSFSTLEIQRTEQGDSAMYLCASSLAQGQGSYNEQFFGPGTRLTVL.

The genes are TRBV20-1 and TRBJ2-5; D gene ambiguous. From germline, CDR1 is DFQATT and CDR2 SNEGSKA (reference sequence). Trimming removed 5 bases at V and 7 bases at J, with 17 bases between. This CDR3 comprises 13 residues. The CDR3 sequence: CSAFLDPGVTQYF. The CDR3 coding sequence is TGCAGTGCTTTCCTGGACCCAGGCGTGACCCAGTACTTC.

The V gene is TRBV7-8, the J gene TRBJ2-7, with a weak D call TRBD2 (6 bases). V lost 1 base to trimming and J lost 3 bases, with 10 bases between them. The CDR3 consists of 14 residues. Per the germline V gene, CDR1 is SGHVS and CDR2 is FQNEAQ. The CDR3 loop is CASSLGGVLYEQYF. DNA of the CDR3: TGTGCCAGCAGCTTAGGGGGGGTCCTCTACGAGCAGTACTTC.